This T cell receptor (beta chain) was sequenced for a study of blood T cell repertoires in COVID-19. Looking at the study overall: Sites in the United States, Italy and Spain provided acute and convalescent COVID-19 samples. PBMCs, B-cell-depleted T cells, or T cells provided the cDNA or gDNA that made up the material.

Participants came from about two dozen US areas, aged about 18 to 89 years. Clinical history as reported by participants underpinned cohort assignment. Clones were sequenced by immunoSEQ multiplex PCR, and TCRdb holds only the in-frame ones, with some missing. This sample has approximately 300,000 clones, with 80% to 90% found just once. CDR1 SGHRS and CDR2 YFSETQ come from the germline V gene. The CDR3 covers 14 residues. V shed 4 bases and J 0 bases; nucleotides not matched to a gene: 2. Regarding this clone: Other DNA sequences in this sample translate to the same CDR3.

Sequenced material: PBMCs or T cells enriched from blood (not recorded which). The TCR comes from a woman younger than 30 who had recovered from COVID-19. The chain is built from TRBV5-1 and TRBJ1-1, with TRBD1 matching over 8 bases. CDR3 coding DNA: TGCGCCAGCAGCAGCAGGGGGCTGAACACTGAAGCTTTCTTT. It specifies CASSSRGLNTEAFF.